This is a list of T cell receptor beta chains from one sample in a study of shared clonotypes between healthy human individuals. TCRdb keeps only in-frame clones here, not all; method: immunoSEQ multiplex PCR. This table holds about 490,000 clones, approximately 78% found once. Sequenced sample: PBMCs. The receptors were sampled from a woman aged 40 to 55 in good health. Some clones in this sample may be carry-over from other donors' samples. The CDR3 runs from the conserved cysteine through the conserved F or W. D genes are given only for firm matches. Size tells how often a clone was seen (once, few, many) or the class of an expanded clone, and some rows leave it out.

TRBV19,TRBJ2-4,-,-,TGTGCCAGTAAGGGCCAAGGGGGAAACATTCAGTACTTC,CASKGQGGNIQYF
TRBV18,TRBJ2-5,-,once,TGTGCCAGCTCATTATCACAGGGATGGGAGACCCAGTACTTC,CASSLSQGWETQYF
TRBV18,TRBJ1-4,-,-,TGTGCCAGCTCACCGGGAGCAACTAATGAAAAACTGTTTTTT,CASSPGATNEKLFF
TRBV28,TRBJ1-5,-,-,TGTGCCAGCAGTTTTTCGACCGGGGATCAGCCCCAGCATTTT,CASSFSTGDQPQHF
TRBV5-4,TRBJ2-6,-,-,TGTGCCAGCAGCTTTTCTGGGGCCAACGTCCTGACTTTC,CASSFSGANVLTF
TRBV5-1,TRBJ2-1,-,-,TGCGCCAGCAGCCCAGGGCAGACATCTCCCTTCTACAATGAGCAGTTCTTC,CASSPGQTSPFYNEQFF
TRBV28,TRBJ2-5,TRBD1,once,TGTGCCAGCAGTGCTCCCGGGACAGGGGGGACAGAGACCCAGTACTTC,CASSAPGTGGTETQYF
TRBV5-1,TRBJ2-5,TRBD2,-,TGCGCCAGCAGCTTGGAGGGAGCTAGCGGCCAAGAGACCCAGTACTTC,CASSLEGASGQETQYF
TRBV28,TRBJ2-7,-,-,TGTGCCAGCAGTTTCCCTCGACATCGCCCGGGCTACGAGCAGTACTTC,CASSFPRHRPGYEQYF
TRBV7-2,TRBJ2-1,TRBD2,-,TGTGCCAGCAGCTTAGCGCGGGGCGGGAGGGCCTACAATGAGCAGTTCTTC,CASSLARGGRAYNEQFF
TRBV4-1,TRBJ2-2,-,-,TGCGCCAGCAGTTCGTTGCCCAACGCCGGGGAGCTGTTTTTT,CASSSLPNAGELFF
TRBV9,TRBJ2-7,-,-,TGTGCCAGCAGCGTAGCGGGGGCCTCCTACGAGCAGTACTTC,CASSVAGASYEQYF
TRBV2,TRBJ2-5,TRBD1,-,TGTGCCAGCAGAGGACAGGGGAACCGAAGGCAAGAGACCCAGTACTTC,CASRGQGNRRQETQYF
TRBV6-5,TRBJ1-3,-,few,TGTGCCAGCAGGACCGACGGGGACTCTGGAAACACCATATATTTT,CASRTDGDSGNTIYF
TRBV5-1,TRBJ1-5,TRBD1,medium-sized,TGCGCCAGCAGCTTGGAGGGGGCTCGTGGTCAGCCCCAGCATTTT,CASSLEGARGQPQHF
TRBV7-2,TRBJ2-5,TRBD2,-,TGTGCCAGCAGCCCGGGGAGACTAGCGGGAGTGGAGACCCAGTACTTC,CASSPGRLAGVETQYF
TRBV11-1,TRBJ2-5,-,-,TGTGCCAGCAGCTTAGCGCTACAGGCAGAGACCCAGTACTTC,CASSLALQAETQYF
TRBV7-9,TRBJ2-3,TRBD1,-,TGTGCCAGCAGCCCCTTGACAGGGGGCACAGATACGCAGTATTTT,CASSPLTGGTDTQYF
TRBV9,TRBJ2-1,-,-,TGTGCCAGCAGCGTAGGGTCTTTTGTCGGGATTCGGGAGCAGTTCTTC,CASSVGSFVGIREQFF
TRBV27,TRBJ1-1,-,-,TGTGCCAGCAGTTTCCTCAGCAGGTCTGAAGCTTTCTTT,CASSFLSRSEAFF
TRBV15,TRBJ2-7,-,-,TGTGCCACCAGCAGAGATGGCGGATCCCTGACCTACGAGCAGTACTTC,CATSRDGGSLTYEQYF
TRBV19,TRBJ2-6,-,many,TGTGCCAGTAGTATGCGCAGGGAGGCTGGGGCCAACGTCCTGACTTTC,CASSMRREAGANVLTF
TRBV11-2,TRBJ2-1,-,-,TGTGCCAGCAGCTTAGAGTCTCCTAGCCGGATGGAGCATAATGAGCAGTTCTTC,CASSLESPSRMEHNEQFF
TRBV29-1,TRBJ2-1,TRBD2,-,TGCAGCGCTTTGACTAGCGGGAGAAGTGAGCAGTTCTTC,CSALTSGRSEQFF
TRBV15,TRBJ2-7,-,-,TGTGCCACCAGCACCAGACTAGGCGGCGAGCAGTACTTC,CATSTRLGGEQYF
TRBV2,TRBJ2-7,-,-,TGTGCCGGCCTCTCCGTGTCCTACGGGCAGTACTTC,CAGLSVSYGQYF
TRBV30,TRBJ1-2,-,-,TGTGCCTGGAGTAAGGGAAACTATGGCTACACCTTC,CAWSKGNYGYTF
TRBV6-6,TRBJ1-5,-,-,TGTGCCAGCAGTTATTTACTCGGCGGTAGCAATCAGCCCCAGCATTTT,CASSYLLGGSNQPQHF
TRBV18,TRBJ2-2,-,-,TGTGCCAGCTCACGTTCCGGGGGCACCGGGGAGCTGTTTTTT,CASSRSGGTGELFF
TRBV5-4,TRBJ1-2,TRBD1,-,TGTGCCAGCAGCTTGGGGCCCCCGACAGGGGGCTATGGCTACACCTTC,CASSLGPPTGGYGYTF
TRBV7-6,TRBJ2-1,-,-,TGTGCCAGCAGCTTAGCTGCCTACAATGAGCAGTTCTTC,CASSLAAYNEQFF